One sample yielded the 10 T cell receptor beta chains listed below, sequenced in a study of cytomegalovirus exposure and HLA in healthy donors. In the PCR, 60 Vbeta and 13 Jbeta primers were used. Produced via immunoSEQ multiplex PCR; TCRdb's table is partial and in-frame only. Of about 82,000 clones in the sample, 63% were seen once. Sequences were obtained from PBMCs. These receptors were collected from a woman in her forties in good health and CMV-seropositive.

This clone was picked up a small number of times. The genes are TRBV6-6 and TRBJ2-1; D is possibly TRBD2 (6 bases). The CDR3 runs 14 residues. The V end lost 8 bases, the J end lost 5 bases, and 16 bases lay between the germline ends. The germline gives CDR1 MNHNY, CDR2 SVGAGI (reference sequence). The CDR3 reads CASHPPAGNNEQFF. The CDR3 bases are TGTGCCAGCCATCCACCGGCGGGGAACAATGAGCAGTTCTTC.

The chain joins TRBV7-2 to TRBJ1-1; D is ambiguous. The CDR3 has 14 residues. The V and J ends lost 5 bases and 7 bases respectively, with 17 bases between them. The germline V gene encodes CDR1 SGHTA and CDR2 FQGNSA. CDR3 nucleotide sequence: TGTGCCAGCAGCCCCCGCTGGCCAGCGGGTGAAGCTTTCTTT. It yields the protein CASSPRWPAGEAFF.

The chain recombines TRBV28 with TRBJ1-3; D not resolved. Looked up from germline, CDR1 is MDHEN and CDR2 is SYDVKM. The CDR3 contains 14 residues. Trimming left V 5 bases short and J 7 bases short, with 15 bases between. As DNA, the CDR3 is TGTGCCAGCAGTCCCTATATTGTGAGGAACACCATATATTTT. It translates to CASSPYIVRNTIYF. Drawing the rest from reference TRBV28 and TRBJ1-3, the complete variable domain is DVKVTQSSRYLVKRTGEKVFLECVQDMDHENMFWYRQDPGLGLRLIYFSYDVKMKEKGDIPEGYSVSREKKERFSLILESASTNQTSMYLCASSPYIVRNTIYFGEGSWLTVV.

This sequence joins TRBV7-7 and TRBJ2-2; 8 bases map to TRBD2. The CDR3 has 16 amino acids. V lost 5 bases to trimming and J lost 7 bases; unmatched junction nucleotides: 12. Germline V gene data show CDR1 as SSHAT and CDR2 as FNYEAQ (reference sequence). This chain's CDR3 is CASSPLRGGSIGELFF. DNA for the CDR3: TGTGCCAGCAGCCCGCTTCGCGGGGGGAGTATCGGGGAGCTGTTTTTT.

There are a few counts of this clone. The rearrangement links TRBV11-2 to TRBJ1-5; tentative D call: TRBD1 (5 bases). Germline lookup yields CDR1 SGHAT and CDR2 FQNNGV. The ends were cut back, 5 bases at V and 3 bases at J, with 11 bases in the middle. The CDR3 loop spans 14 amino acids. The CDR3 coding sequence is TGTGCCAGCAGCCAGGGCAGGTTCAATCAGCCCCAGCATTTT. Amino acids: CASSQGRFNQPQHF. Looking up the rest from reference TRBV11-2 and TRBJ1-5 gives the full variable domain: EAGVAQSPRYKIIEKRQSVAFWCNPISGHATLYWYQQILGQGPKLLIQFQNNGVVDDSQLPKDRFSAERLKGVDSTLKIQPAKLEDSAVYLCASSQGRFNQPQHFGDGTRLSIL.

This clone has a handful of counts. The V and J genes are TRBV6-4 and TRBJ2-3; a possible D gene is TRBD2 (6 bases). Trimming stripped 2 bases from V and 4 bases from J, with 10 bases between. The CDR3 loop spans 14 amino acids. Germline V gene lookup returns CDR1 MRHNA and CDR2 SNTAGT. CDR3 sequence: CASSDGSGADTQYF. CDR3 sequence (DNA): TGTGCCAGCAGTGACGGCTCGGGGGCAGATACGCAGTATTTT.

The CDR3 sequence is CASSSPRTGGGNTIYF. The DNA for the CDR3 is TGTGCCAGCAGTTCCCCCCGGACAGGGGGAGGAAACACCATATATTTT. The chain carries TRBV6-5 and TRBJ1-3, with 10 bases identical to TRBD1. CDR1 is MNHEY and CDR2 is SVGAGI in the germline V gene. The CDR3 loop spans 16 amino acids. Trimming cost V 4 bases and J 4 bases; bases outside gene matches: 7.

This rearrangement joins TRBV4-1 to TRBJ2-7; maybe TRBD1 (6 bases). Germline loops: CDR1 MGHRA, CDR2 YSYEKL. V was clipped by 5 bases and J by 2 bases, with 16 bases between them. The CDR3 has 15 residues. The chain's CDR3 is CASSSWAGATYEQYF. CDR3 coding DNA: TGCGCCAGCAGCTCATGGGCAGGGGCTACCTACGAGCAGTACTTC.

This clone was seen only a few times. The chain employs TRBV9 and TRBJ2-2; 8 bases align to TRBD2. Germline loops: CDR1 SGDLS, CDR2 YYNGEE. V lost 2 bases, J lost 7 bases, and 7 bases stayed unmatched. There are 15 residues in the CDR3. The CDR3 region is CASSVRAGVGGELFF. Written as DNA, the CDR3 is TGTGCCAGCAGCGTTCGAGCGGGAGTCGGCGGGGAGCTGTTTTTT. The entire variable domain, with the rest obtained from reference TRBV9 and TRBJ2-2, is as follows: DSGVTQTPKHLITATGQRVTLRCSPRSGDLSVYWYQQSLDQGLQFLIQYYNGEERAKGNILERFSAQQFPDLHSELNLSSLELGDSALYFCASSVRAGVGGELFFGEGSRLTVL.

This clone was seen a single time. J is TRBJ2-7 and V is TRBV28; possibly TRBD1 for D (6 bases). V was shortened by 1 base and J by 2 bases, with 12 bases between the two germline ends. Germline CDR1 MDHEN, CDR2 SYDVKM. The CDR3 extends over 15 amino acids. DNA for the CDR3: TGTGCCAGCAGTTTATCTGACAGGCGGGCCTACGAGCAGTACTTC. Its protein is CASSLSDRRAYEQYF.